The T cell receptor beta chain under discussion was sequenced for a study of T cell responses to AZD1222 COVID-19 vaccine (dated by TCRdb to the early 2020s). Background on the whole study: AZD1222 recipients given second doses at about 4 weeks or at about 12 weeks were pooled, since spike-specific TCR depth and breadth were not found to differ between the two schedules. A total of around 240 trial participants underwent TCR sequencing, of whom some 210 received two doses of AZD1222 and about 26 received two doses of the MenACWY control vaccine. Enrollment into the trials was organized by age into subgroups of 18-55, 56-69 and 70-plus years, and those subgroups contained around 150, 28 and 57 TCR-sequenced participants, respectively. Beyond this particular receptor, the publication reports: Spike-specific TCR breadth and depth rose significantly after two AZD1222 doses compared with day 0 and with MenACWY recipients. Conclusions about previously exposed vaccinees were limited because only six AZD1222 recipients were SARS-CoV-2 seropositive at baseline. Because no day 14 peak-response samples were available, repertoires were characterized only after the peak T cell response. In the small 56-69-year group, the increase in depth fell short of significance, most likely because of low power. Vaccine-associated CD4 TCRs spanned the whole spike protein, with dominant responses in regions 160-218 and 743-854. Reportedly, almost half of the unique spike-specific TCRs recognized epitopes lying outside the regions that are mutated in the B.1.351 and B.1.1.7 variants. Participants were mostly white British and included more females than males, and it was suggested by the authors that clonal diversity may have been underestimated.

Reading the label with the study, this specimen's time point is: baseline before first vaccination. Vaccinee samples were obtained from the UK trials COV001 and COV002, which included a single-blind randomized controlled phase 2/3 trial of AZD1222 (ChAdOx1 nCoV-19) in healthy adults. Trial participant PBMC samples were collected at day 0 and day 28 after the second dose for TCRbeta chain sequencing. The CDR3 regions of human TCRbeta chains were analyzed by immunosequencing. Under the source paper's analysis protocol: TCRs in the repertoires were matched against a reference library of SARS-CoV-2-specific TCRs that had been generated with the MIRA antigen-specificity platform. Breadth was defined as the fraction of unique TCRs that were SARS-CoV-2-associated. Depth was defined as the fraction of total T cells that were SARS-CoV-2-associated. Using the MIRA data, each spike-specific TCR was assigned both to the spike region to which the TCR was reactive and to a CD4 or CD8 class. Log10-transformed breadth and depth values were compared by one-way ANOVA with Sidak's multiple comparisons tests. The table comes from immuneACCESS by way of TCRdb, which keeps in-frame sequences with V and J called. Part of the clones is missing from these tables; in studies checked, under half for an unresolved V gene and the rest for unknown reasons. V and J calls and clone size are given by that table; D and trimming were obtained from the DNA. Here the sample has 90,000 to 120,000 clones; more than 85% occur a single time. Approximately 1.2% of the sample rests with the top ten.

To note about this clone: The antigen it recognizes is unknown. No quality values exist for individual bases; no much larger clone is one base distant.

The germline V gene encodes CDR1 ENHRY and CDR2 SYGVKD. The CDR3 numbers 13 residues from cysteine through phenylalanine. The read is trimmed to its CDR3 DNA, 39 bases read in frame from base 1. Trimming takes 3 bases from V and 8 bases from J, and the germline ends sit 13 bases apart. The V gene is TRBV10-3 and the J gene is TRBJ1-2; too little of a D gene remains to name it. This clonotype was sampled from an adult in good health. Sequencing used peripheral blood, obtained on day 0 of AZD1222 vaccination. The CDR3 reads CAISEDPIRGYTF. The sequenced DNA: TGTGCCATCAGTGAAGACCCGATTAGAGGCTACACCTTC.